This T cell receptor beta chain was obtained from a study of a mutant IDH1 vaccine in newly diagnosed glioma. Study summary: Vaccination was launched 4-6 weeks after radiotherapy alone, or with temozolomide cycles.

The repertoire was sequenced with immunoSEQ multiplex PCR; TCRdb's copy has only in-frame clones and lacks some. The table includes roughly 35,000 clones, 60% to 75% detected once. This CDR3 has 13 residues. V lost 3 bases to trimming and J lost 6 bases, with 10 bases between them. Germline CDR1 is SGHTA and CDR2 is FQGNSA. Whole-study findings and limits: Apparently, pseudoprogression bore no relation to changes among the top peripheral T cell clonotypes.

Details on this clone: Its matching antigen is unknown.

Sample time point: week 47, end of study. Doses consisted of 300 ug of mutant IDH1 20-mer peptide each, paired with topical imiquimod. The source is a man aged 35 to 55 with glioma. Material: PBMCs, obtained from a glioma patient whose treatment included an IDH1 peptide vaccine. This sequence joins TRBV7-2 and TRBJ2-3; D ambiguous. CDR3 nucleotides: TGTGCCAGCAGCTTTTCTCGCTCGGATACGCAGTATTTT. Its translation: CASSFSRSDTQYF.